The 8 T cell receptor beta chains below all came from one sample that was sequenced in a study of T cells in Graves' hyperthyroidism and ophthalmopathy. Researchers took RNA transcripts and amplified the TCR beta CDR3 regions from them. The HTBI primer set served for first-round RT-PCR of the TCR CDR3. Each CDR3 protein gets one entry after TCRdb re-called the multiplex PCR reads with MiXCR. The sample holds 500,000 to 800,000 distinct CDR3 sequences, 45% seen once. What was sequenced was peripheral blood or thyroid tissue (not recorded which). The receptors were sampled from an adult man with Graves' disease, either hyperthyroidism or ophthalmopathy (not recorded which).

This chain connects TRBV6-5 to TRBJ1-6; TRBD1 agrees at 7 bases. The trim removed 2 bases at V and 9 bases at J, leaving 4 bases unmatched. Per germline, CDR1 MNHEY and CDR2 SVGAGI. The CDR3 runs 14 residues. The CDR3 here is CASSYDRASSPLHF. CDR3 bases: TGTGCCAGCAGTTACGACAGGGCGAGTTCACCCCTCCACTTT.

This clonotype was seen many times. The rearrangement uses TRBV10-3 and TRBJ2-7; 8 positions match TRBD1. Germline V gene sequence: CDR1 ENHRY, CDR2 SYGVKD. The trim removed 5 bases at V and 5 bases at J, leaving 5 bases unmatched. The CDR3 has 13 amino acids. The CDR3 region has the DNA TGTGCCATCAGTACCGGACAGGGAGACGAGCAGTACTTC. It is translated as CAISTGQGDEQYF.

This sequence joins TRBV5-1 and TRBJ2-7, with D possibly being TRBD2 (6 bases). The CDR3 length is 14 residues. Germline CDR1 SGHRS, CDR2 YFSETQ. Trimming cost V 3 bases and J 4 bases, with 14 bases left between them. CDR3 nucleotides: TGCGCCAGCAGCTCCCTAGCGAATTTGTACGAGCAGTACTTC. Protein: CASSSLANLYEQYF.

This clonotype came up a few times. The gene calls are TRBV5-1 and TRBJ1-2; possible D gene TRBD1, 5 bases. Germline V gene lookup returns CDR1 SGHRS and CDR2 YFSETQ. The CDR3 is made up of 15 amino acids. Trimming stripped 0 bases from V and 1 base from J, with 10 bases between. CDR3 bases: TGCGCCAGCAGCTTGGGCGGGGGAAATAACTATGGCTACACCTTC. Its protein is CASSLGGGNNYGYTF. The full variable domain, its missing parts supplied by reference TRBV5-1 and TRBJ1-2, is KAGVTQTPRYLIKTRGQQVTLSCSPISGHRSVSWYQQTPGQGLQFLFEYFSETQRNKGNFPGRFSGRQFSNSRSEMNVSTLELGDSALYLCASSLGGGNNYGYTFGSGTRLTVV.

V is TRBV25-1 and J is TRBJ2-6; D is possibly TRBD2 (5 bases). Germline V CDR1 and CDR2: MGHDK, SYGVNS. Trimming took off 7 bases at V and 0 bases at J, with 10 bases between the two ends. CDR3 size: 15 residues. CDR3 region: CASIQADSGANVLTF. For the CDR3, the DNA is TGTGCCAGCATTCAAGCGGACTCTGGGGCCAACGTCCTGACTTTC. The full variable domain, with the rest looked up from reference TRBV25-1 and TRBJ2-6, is EADIYQTPRYLVIGTGKKITLECSQTMGHDKMYWYQQDPGMELHLIHYSYGVNSTEKGDLSSESTVSRIRTEHFPLTLESARPSHTSQYLCASIQADSGANVLTFGAGSRLTVL.

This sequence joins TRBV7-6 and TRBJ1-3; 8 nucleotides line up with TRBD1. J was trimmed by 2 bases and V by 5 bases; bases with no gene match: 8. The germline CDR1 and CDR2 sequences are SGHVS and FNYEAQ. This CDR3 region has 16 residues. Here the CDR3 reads CASSPSAGGAGNTIYF. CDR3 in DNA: TGTGCCAGCAGCCCATCAGCAGGGGGCGCTGGAAACACCATATATTTT. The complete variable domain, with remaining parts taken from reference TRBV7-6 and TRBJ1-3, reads GAGVSQSPRYKVTKRGQDVALRCDPISGHVSLYWYRQALGQGPEFLTYFNYEAQQDKSGLPNDRFSAERPEGSISTLTIQRTEQRDSAMYRCASSPSAGGAGNTIYFGEGSWLTVV.

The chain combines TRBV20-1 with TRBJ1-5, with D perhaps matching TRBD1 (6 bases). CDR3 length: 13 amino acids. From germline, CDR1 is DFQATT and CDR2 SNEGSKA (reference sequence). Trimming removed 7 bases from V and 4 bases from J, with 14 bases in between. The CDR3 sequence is CSGDGQPNQPQHF. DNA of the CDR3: TGCAGTGGCGATGGACAGCCAAATCAGCCCCAGCATTTT.

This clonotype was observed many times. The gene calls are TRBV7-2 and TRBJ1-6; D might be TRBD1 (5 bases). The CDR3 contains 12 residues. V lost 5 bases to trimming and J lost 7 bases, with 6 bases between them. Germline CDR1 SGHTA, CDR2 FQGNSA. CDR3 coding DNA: TGTGCCAGCAGCCCAGGGAATTCACCCCTCCACTTT. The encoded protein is CASSPGNSPLHF.